A single sample is the source of the 15 T cell receptor beta chains below, sequenced in a study of T cell responses to AZD1222 COVID-19 vaccine (dated by TCRdb to the early 2020s). The time point label corresponds to: about 28 days (+/-7) after the second vaccine dose. The sample's treatment or condition label, in plain terms: meningococcal conjugate vaccine given as trial control. Libraries were made using the immunoSEQ multiplex PCR assay. The clones in this table, taken by TCRdb from immuneACCESS, are in-frame only. Not every clone is retained; where verified, under half of the shortfall comes from an unresolved V gene, and the cause of the rest is unknown. The sample contains some 150,000 clones, about nine tenths of them found a single time. The ten largest clones capture 4.3% of the sample. This specimen was peripheral blood, taken 28 days after the second dose of the MenACWY control vaccine. These receptors all stem from an adult who received the MenACWY meningococcal vaccine as a control.

This chain connects TRBV3-1 (or the pseudogene TRBV3-2) to TRBJ2-1; D gene uncertain. V was clipped by 2 bases and J by 9 bases, with 8 bases between them. The length of the CDR3 is 12 residues. Germline CDR1 is LGHDT and CDR2 is YNNKEL (reference sequence). CDR3 region: CASSQWVGEQFF. The DNA for the CDR3 is TGTGCCAGCAGCCAATGGGTCGGTGAGCAGTTCTTC.

V is TRBV6-1 and J is TRBJ2-6; a weak D match, TRBD1 (5 bases). Germline values: CDR1 MNHNS, CDR2 SASEGT. CDR3 size: 16 residues. V shed 2 bases and J shed 4 bases, with 12 bases lying between them. The CDR3 reads CASSERARAGANVLTF. DNA for the CDR3: TGTGCCAGCAGTGAACGGGCCAGGGCCGGGGCCAACGTCCTGACTTTC.

The gene calls are TRBV20-1 and TRBJ2-3; possibly TRBD1 or TRBD2 for D (7 bases each). The CDR3 runs to 11 residues. Germline assignment: CDR1 DFQATT and CDR2 SNEGSKA (reference sequence). V was clipped by 8 bases and J by 6 bases, with 12 bases between them. In nucleotides, the CDR3 is TGCAGTTCCAGGGGGGGCGATACGCAGTATTTT. Residues: CSSRGGDTQYF.

The chain employs TRBV24-1 and TRBJ2-2; 8 bases fit TRBD1. V dropped 7 bases and J dropped 3; count of bases not matched to a gene: 6. Germline CDR1 reads KGHDR; CDR2 reads SFDVKD. The CDR3 spans 15 residues. This chain's CDR3 is CATSGQGLDTGELFF. The CDR3, as DNA: TGTGCCACCAGCGGACAGGGACTGGACACCGGGGAGCTGTTTTTT.

This CDR3 reads CAISEPDTPVPPQETQYF. CDR3 DNA: TGTGCCATCAGTGAGCCGGACACCCCAGTGCCTCCTCAAGAGACCCAGTACTTC. V gene TRBV10-3 combines with J gene TRBJ2-5; tentative D call: TRBD1 (5 bases). Germline CDR1 is ENHRY and CDR2 is SYGVKD. Trimming removed 2 bases from V and 2 bases from J, with 21 bases in between. There are 18 residues in the CDR3.

The chain links TRBV28 to TRBJ1-6; D is possibly TRBD1 (6 bases). With 4 bases removed from V and 12 bases from J, the gap between germline ends came to 10 bases. The CDR3 has 12 residues. Germline CDR1 is MDHEN and CDR2 is SYDVKM. The CDR3 protein is CASSYLGGPLHF. In DNA form, the CDR3 reads TGTGCCAGCAGTTATTTAGGGGGACCCCTCCACTTT.

The chain has TRBV27 and TRBJ1-5, with D unresolved. Trimming left V 1 base short and J 6 bases short, with 10 bases between. Germline lookup yields CDR1 MNHEY and CDR2 SMNVEV (reference sequence). CDR3 size: 14 residues. The DNA for the CDR3 is TGTGCCAGCAGTTTATTTCGGGATTTTCAGCCCCAGCATTTT. It is translated as CASSLFRDFQPQHF.

J is TRBJ2-1 and V is TRBV10-3, with unresolved D. The CDR3 is 12 residues long. Deletions cut 0 bases from V and 9 bases from J, with 6 bases between. The germline V gene encodes CDR1 ENHRY and CDR2 SYGVKD. The DNA for the CDR3 is TGTGCCATCAGTGAGTCTCAAGTTGAGCAGTTCTTC. Its translation is CAISESQVEQFF.

The chain combines TRBV6-2 or TRBV6-3 with TRBJ2-3; 7 positions match TRBD2. This CDR3 spans 17 amino acids. The junction had 12 bases not matched to a gene; V was cut back by 4 bases and J by 2 bases. The germline gives CDR1 MNHEY, CDR2 SVGEGT. Written as DNA, the CDR3 is TGTGCCAGCAGTTTCCCCCCTTTTGCGGGAGTCACAGATACGCAGTATTTT. Its protein product is CASSFPPFAGVTDTQYF.

This clone was recorded a few times. The chain employs TRBV19 and TRBJ1-4, with TRBD1 matching 7 bases. This CDR3 spans 14 amino acids. The germline gives CDR1 LNHDA, CDR2 SQIVND (reference sequence). After removal of 6 bases from V and 3 bases from J, the junction contained 4 bases not matched to a gene. The CDR3 DNA follows: TGTGCCAGTAGACAGGGGAGTCCTAATGAAAAACTGTTTTTT. This gives the protein CASRQGSPNEKLFF.

The chain is built from TRBV6-5 and TRBJ1-4; D is uncertain. Germline V CDR1 and CDR2: MNHEY, SVGAGI. CDR3 size: 12 residues. Trimming cost V 5 bases and J 4 bases, with 5 bases left between them. This CDR3 reads CASSSFNEKLFF. CDR3 sequence (DNA): TGTGCCAGCAGTAGTTTTAATGAAAAACTGTTTTTT.

The J gene is TRBJ1-6, the V gene TRBV5-1; D remains unclear. The ends were cut back, 3 bases at V and 0 bases at J, with 10 bases in the middle. The CDR3 totals 16 residues. The germline V gene encodes CDR1 SGHRS and CDR2 YFSETQ. The CDR3 nucleotides are TGCGCCAGCAGCTATGGACCGAGCTCCTATAATTCACCCCTCCACTTT. This translates into CASSYGPSSYNSPLHF.

This sequence joins TRBV7-3 and TRBJ2-1, with TRBD2 matching over 11 bases. J lost 8 bases, V lost 5 bases, and 11 bases had no gene match. Germline lookup yields CDR1 SGHTA and CDR2 FQGTGA. CDR3 size: 16 residues. Written as DNA, the CDR3 is TGTGCCAGCAGCCAAGCTCTAGCGGGAGGACTCGATGAGCAGTTCTTC. Amino acid sequence: CASSQALAGGLDEQFF.

The CDR3 reads CASRLVSRRDEQFF. CDR3 sequence (DNA): TGTGCAAGTCGCTTAGTCTCCAGGCGCGATGAGCAGTTCTTC. V is TRBV12-2 and J is TRBJ2-1; whether TRBD1, the table's D call, matches the DNA was not checked. TRBV12-2 is a recognized pseudogene. The CDR3 is made up of 14 amino acids.

This rearrangement joins TRBV6-5 to TRBJ2-7; either TRBD1 or TRBD2 may fit D (5 bases each). V dropped 2 bases and J dropped 6 bases, with 11 bases sitting between them. This CDR3 has 13 amino acids. Germline V CDR1 and CDR2: MNHEY, SVGAGI. CDR3 amino acids: CASSYHRDGEQYF. DNA of the CDR3: TGTGCCAGCAGTTACCACCGGGACGGCGAGCAGTACTTC.